This is a list of T cell receptor beta chains from one sample in a study of blood T cell repertoires in COVID-19. The protocol was immunoSEQ multiplex PCR, while the TCRdb copy is restricted to in-frame clones and leaves out a portion. The table has 150,000 to 200,000 clones, just under 85% seen once. Sequenced material: peripheral blood. The receptor source for this set is a woman older than 75 with acute or convalescent COVID-19. The CDR3 runs from the conserved cysteine through the conserved F or W.

v_call | cdr3_aa
TRBV5-1 | CASSLGLPAGNEQFF
TRBV27 | CASSPSGSLGGHQPQHF
TRBV7-8 | CASSVLAETQYF
TRBV9 | CASSVRALNTEAFF
TRBV25-1 | CASVLTDSYEQYF
TRBV5-6 | CASSFGVGTGNEQFF
TRBV6-5 | CASSSGNQPQHF
TRBV7-8 | CASSPLTANEKLFF
TRBV5-8 | CASSPAPGSARTF
TRBV5-5 | CASSLPGSDEQYF
TRBV20-1 | CSASHPYRGTEAFF
TRBV30 | CAWRTTGTPYRFF
TRBV5-6 | CASSSLAPNTEAFF
TRBV4-1 | CASSRMDRIPEAFF
TRBV29-1 | CSGGPGQISYEQYF
TRBV5-1 | CASSLGLANEQFF
TRBV6-1 | CASSGLGQGVNNEQFF
TRBV11-2 | CASSLEGVAGAYNEQFF
TRBV27 | CASSDRDYSRNTEAFF
TRBV10-1 | CASSAGQPPEKLFF
TRBV27 | CASSPGTITEAFF
TRBV5-6 | CASSSGQGDPNTEAFF
TRBV7-8 | CASSPQASEAFF